Below, one TCR beta chain is given with its context. Assay: immunoSEQ multiplex PCR; the TCRdb copy retains only in-frame clones and omits some. The sample carries about 160,000 clones, about nine tenths recorded once. This entry comes from a study of blood T cell repertoires in COVID-19. There are 15 residues in the CDR3. V lost 6 bases to trimming and J lost 5 bases; unmatched junction nucleotides: 7. Germline lookup yields CDR1 MRHNA and CDR2 SNTAGT. The sequencing input was peripheral blood. The receptor comes from an older woman who had recovered from COVID-19. The V gene is TRBV6-4, the J gene TRBJ1-6, with 7 bases matching TRBD1. The CDR3 coding sequence is TGTGCCAGCAGCGTAAGACAGGGCAATAATTCACCCCTCCACTTT. Translating gives CASSVRQGNNSPLHF.